This T cell receptor (beta chain) was observed in a study of control samples from healthy donors and cancer patients. Clones were sequenced by immunoSEQ multiplex PCR, and TCRdb holds only the in-frame ones, with some missing. The sample records 400,000 to 450,000 clones, more than 80% being singletons. The CDR3 covers 16 residues. The V segment lost 2 bases and the J segment 3 bases; nucleotides outside the gene matches: 5. Germline CDR1 is SGHAT and CDR2 is FQNNGV. Sequencing was done on a sample of PBMCs. This sequence joins TRBV11-2 and TRBJ2-3, with TRBD2 matching over 10 bases. This receptor was obtained from a man aged 35 to 55 with head and neck cancer. The DNA for the CDR3 is TGTGCCAGCAGCTTAAGGCTAGCGGGGGATACAGATACGCAGTATTTT. It is translated as CASSLRLAGDTDTQYF.